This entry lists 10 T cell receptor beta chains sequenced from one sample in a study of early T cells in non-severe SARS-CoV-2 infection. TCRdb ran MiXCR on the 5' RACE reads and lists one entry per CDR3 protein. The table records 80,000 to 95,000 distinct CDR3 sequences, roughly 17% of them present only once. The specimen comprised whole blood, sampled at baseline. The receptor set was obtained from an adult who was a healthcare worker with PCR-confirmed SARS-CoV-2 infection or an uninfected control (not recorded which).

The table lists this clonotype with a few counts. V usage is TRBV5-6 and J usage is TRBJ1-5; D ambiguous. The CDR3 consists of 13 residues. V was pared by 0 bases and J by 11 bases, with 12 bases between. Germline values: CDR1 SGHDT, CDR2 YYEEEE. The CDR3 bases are TGTGCCAGCAGCTTGGCCGGCGTTAGAGCCCAGCATTTT. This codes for CASSLAGVRAQHF.

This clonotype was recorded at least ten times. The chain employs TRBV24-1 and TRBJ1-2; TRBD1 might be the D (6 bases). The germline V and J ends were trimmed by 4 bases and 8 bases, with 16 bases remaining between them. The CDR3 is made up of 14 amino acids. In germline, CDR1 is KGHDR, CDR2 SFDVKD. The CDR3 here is CATSDPRGSHGYTF. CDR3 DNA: TGTGCCACCAGTGACCCTAGGGGGTCCCACGGCTACACCTTC.

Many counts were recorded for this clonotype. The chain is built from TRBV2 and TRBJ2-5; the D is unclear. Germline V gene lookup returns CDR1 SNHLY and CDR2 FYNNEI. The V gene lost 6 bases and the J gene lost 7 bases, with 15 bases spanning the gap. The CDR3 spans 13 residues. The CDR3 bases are TGTGCCAGCAGGACCGACTGGGTGGGGACCCAGTACTTC. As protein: CASRTDWVGTQYF. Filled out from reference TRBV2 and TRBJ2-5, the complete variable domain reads EPEVTQTPSHQVTQMGQEVILRCVPISNHLYFYWYRQILGQKVEFLVSFYNNEISEKSEIFDDQFSVERPDGSNFTLKIRSTKLEDSAMYFCASRTDWVGTQYFGPGTRLLVL.

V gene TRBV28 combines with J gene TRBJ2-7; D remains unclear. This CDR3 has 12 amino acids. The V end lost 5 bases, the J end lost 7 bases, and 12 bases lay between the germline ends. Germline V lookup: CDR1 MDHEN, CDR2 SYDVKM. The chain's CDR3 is CASSPQRREQYF. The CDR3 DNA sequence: TGTGCCAGCAGTCCGCAGCGTCGGGAGCAGTACTTC.

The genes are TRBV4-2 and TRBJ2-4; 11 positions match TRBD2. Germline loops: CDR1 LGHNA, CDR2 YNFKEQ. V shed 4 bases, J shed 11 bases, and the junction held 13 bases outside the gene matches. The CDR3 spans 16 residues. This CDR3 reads CASSRGLAGGPGVQYF. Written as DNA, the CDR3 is TGTGCCAGCAGCCGCGGACTAGCGGGCGGCCCAGGGGTTCAGTACTTC.

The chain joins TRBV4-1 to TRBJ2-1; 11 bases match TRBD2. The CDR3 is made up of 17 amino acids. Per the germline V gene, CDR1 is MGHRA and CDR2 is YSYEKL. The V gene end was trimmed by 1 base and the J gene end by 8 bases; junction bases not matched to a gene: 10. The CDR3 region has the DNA TGCGCCAGCAGCCAAGTACCGGCTAGCGGGAGGTACGATGAGCAGTTCTTC. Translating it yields CASSQVPASGRYDEQFF.

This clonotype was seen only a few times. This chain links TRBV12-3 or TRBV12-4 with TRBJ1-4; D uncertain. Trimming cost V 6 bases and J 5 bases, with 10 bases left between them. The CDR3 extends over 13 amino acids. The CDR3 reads CASREQANEKLFF. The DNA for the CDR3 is TGTGCCAGCAGAGAACAAGCAAATGAAAAACTGTTTTTT.

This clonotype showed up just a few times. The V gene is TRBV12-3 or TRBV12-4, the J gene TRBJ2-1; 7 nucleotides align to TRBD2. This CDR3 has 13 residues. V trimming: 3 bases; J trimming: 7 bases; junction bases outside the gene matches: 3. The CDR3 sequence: CASSFWRENEQFF. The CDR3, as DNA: TGTGCCAGCAGTTTCTGGCGGGAGAATGAGCAGTTCTTC.

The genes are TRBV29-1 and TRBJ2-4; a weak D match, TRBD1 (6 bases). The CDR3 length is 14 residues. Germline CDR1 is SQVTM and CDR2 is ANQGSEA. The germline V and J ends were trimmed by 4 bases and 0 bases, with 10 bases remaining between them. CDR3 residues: CSVAEGVAKNIQYF. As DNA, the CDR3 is TGCAGCGTTGCCGAGGGGGTAGCCAAAAACATTCAGTACTTC.

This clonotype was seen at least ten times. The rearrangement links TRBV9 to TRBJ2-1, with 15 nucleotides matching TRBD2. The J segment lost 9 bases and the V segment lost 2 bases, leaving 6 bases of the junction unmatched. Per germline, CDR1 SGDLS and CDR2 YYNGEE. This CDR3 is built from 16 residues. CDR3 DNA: TGTGCCAGCAGCGTGGGGACTAGCGGGAGGTTCGGTGAGCAGTTCTTC. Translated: CASSVGTSGRFGEQFF.